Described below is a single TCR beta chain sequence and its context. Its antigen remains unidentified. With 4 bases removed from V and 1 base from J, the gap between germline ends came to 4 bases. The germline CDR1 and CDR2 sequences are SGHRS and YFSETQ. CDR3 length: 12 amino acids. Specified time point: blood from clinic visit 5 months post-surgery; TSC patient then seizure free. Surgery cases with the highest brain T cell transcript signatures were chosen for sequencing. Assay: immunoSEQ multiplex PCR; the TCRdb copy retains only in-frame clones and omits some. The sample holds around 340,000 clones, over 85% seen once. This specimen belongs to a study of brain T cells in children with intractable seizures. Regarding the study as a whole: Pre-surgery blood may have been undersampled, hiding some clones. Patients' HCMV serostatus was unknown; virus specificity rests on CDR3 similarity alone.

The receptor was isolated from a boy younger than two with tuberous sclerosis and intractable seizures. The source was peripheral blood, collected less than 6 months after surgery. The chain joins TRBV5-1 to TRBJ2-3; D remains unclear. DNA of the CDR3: TGCGCCAGCAGCAGGGGCACAGATACGCAGTATTTT. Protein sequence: CASSRGTDTQYF. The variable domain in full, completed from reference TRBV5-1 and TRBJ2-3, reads KAGVTQTPRYLIKTRGQQVTLSCSPISGHRSVSWYQQTPGQGLQFLFEYFSETQRNKGNFPGRFSGRQFSNSRSEMNVSTLELGDSALYLCASSRGTDTQYFGPGTRLTVL.